This T cell receptor (beta chain) was sequenced during a study of beta chain features in type 1 diabetes. Whole-study findings and limits: Small HLA sub-analyses could not settle whether HLA shapes TCRB rearrangement. In comparison with healthy donors, patients had naive, central memory and Treg TCRB repertoires that appeared more similar. Among patients with Type 1 diabetes, TCRB CDR3s were moderately but significantly shorter in every one of the four CD4+ subsets.

Each of the CD4+ naive, central memory, regulatory and stem cell-like memory populations was sorted via CD45RO/CCR7/CD25/CD127/CD95/CD27. The V segment lost 3 bases and the J segment 5 bases; nucleotides outside the gene matches: 5. Germline V lookup: CDR1 SGHNT, CDR2 YYREEE (reference sequence). The CDR3 is 15 residues long. Sequenced material consisted of expressed TCRB transcripts (all of the isolated RNA was reverse transcribed). Using immunoSEQ multiplex PCR, the repertoire was profiled, and TCRdb retains in-frame clones only, with some absent. The sample has about 150,000 clones; about 7.9% are singletons. This clone was seen more than once but under ten times. Its antigen is not identified.

The chain employs TRBV5-4 and TRBJ2-5; 12 nucleotides agree with TRBD1. The sequenced sample consisted of central memory CD4+ T cells from blood. The clonotype was recovered from a man younger than 35 with type 1 diabetes. CDR3 sequence (DNA): TGTGCCAGCAGCTGGGGACAGGGGGCGGGCGAGACCCAGTACTTC. Translated, it gives CASSWGQGAGETQYF.